This T cell receptor beta chain was observed in a study of blood T cells in healthy people across ages. A second PCR, run for roughly 7 to 11 cycles, used a sample-barcoded 5' primer plus a J-beta primer mix. Every single cDNA molecule received a tag from a template-switch adaptor with 12 random nucleotides. TCRdb processed the 5' RACE reads anew with MiXCR; each CDR3 protein has one entry. Seen here are fewer than 1,000,000 distinct CDR3 sequences, 46% observed once, and the top ten hold about a sixth. The CDR3 covers 16 residues. The V and J ends lost 0 bases and 2 bases respectively, with 17 bases between them. Germline CDR1 is DFQATT and CDR2 is SNEGSKA (reference sequence). The total RNA that was extracted per sample amounted to at least 5.5 micrograms. General study results and limits: Those diversity estimates obtained from one million T cells were thought to be underestimates.

Details on this clonotype: Antigen unknown.

The chain employs TRBV20-1 and TRBJ2-7; D may be TRBD2 (6 bases). This clonotype was obtained from a man older than 75 in good health. The sequencing sample was made of blood. CDR3 residues: CSARDPRGTETYEQYF. The CDR3 region has the DNA TGCAGTGCTAGAGACCCCCGGGGGACCGAGACCTACGAGCAGTACTTC.